This T cell receptor (beta chain) was sequenced during a study of a mutant IDH1 vaccine in newly diagnosed glioma. Across the whole study: Pretreatment consisted of radiotherapy, temozolomide, or both, with most receiving both. Study-level findings and limits: Evidence of vaccine-induced immune responses was documented in less than 95% of patients.

Germline loops: CDR1 MNHEY, CDR2 SMNVEV (reference sequence). The CDR3 has 16 residues. With 2 bases clipped from V and 4 bases from J, the junction kept 7 bases outside the gene matches. About this clone itself: Its antigen is as yet unknown.

Profiling relied on immunoSEQ multiplex PCR, and the TCRdb table lists in-frame clones only, not all of them. Here the sample spans 85,000 to 100,000 clones, about four fifths being singletons. The time point: baseline, week 1 (first vaccination visit). Documented treatment: pre-vaccination baseline after standard-of-care therapy. Sequences were derived from PBMCs, sampled from a glioma patient treated with radiotherapy, temozolomide or both. This sequence was found in a man aged 35 to 55 with glioma. The V call is TRBV27, the J call TRBJ1-2, with TRBD1 matching 10 bases. The CDR3 reads CASSLDGGTGVYGYTF. The CDR3, as DNA: TGTGCCAGCAGTTTAGACGGGGGGACAGGGGTCTATGGCTACACCTTC.